These 10 T cell receptor beta chains originate from one sample sequenced in a study of blood T cell repertoires in COVID-19. Clones were read by immunoSEQ multiplex PCR, and TCRdb kept only the in-frame ones, dropping some. Of tens of thousands of clones in the sample, 90% were seen once. Material: peripheral blood. These receptor sequences come from a human donor in a cohort sampled during active COVID-19.

The V call is TRBV2, the J call TRBJ2-2; maybe TRBD2 (7 bases). V dropped 4 bases and J dropped 6 bases, with 15 bases sitting between them. The CDR3 covers 15 residues. Germline V gene lookup returns CDR1 SNHLY and CDR2 FYNNEI. The CDR3 reads CASSVRGAWSGELFF. The CDR3 DNA reads TGTGCCAGCAGTGTCCGGGGGGCCTGGTCCGGGGAGCTGTTTTTT.

The rearrangement joins TRBV6-6 to TRBJ1-4; D is possibly TRBD1 (5 bases). This CDR3 is 14 amino acids long. V lost 5 bases to trimming and J lost 6 bases, with 13 bases between them. The germline V gene has CDR1 MNHNY and CDR2 SVGAGI (reference sequence). This CDR3 reads CASSGQGTDEKLFF. DNA for the CDR3: TGTGCCAGCAGTGGCCAGGGTACCGATGAAAAACTGTTTTTT.

This clone was seen a few times. This chain connects TRBV10-3 to TRBJ1-4, with 9 bases aligning to TRBD1. V lost 10 bases and J lost 6; bases outside the gene matches: 9. CDR1 ENHRY and CDR2 SYGVKD come from the germline V gene. The CDR3 runs 14 residues. The DNA for the CDR3 is TGTGCCACCAGGCAACAGGGGGCGGATGAAAAACTGTTTTTT. It translates to CATRQQGADEKLFF.

This CDR3 reads CASSLAQGDIQYF. The CDR3 DNA follows: TGTGCCAGCAGCTTAGCACAGGGGGACATTCAGTACTTC. The chain couples TRBV11-3 to TRBJ2-4, with 8 positions matching TRBD1. Per the germline V gene, CDR1 is SGHNT and CDR2 is YENEEA. CDR3 size: 13 residues. The V and J ends lost 1 base and 8 bases, in that order; junction bases with no gene match: 1.

The rearrangement joins TRBV3-1 (or the pseudogene TRBV3-2) to TRBJ1-2; a possible D gene is TRBD1 (6 bases). This CDR3 region has 18 residues. Germline V gene data show CDR1 as LGHDT and CDR2 as YNNKEL (reference sequence). Trimming took 1 base from V and 8 from J, leaving 26 bases between them. The CDR3 DNA follows: TGTGCCAGCAGCCAAGTCGCGGGGGCACTCGCCCATGTATGGGGCTACACCTTC. Its translation is CASSQVAGALAHVWGYTF.

This chain links TRBV7-6 with TRBJ2-1; tentatively, D is TRBD1 (5 bases). Trimming left V 4 bases short and J 7 bases short, with 14 bases between. The CDR3 loop spans 14 amino acids. In germline, CDR1 is SGHVS, CDR2 FNYEAQ. CDR3 coding DNA: TGTGCCAGCAGCTATGCAGGGCCGTCTAATGAGCAGTTCTTC. It is translated as CASSYAGPSNEQFF.

This sequence joins TRBV6-5 and TRBJ2-7; 11 bases are shared with TRBD2. V was pared by 4 bases and J by 2 bases, with 4 bases of the junction left unmatched. Germline assignment: CDR1 MNHEY and CDR2 SVGAGI. This CDR3 has 15 residues. The CDR3 DNA reads as TGTGCCAGCAGTTCTTTTAGCGGGAGGGCCTACGAGCAGTACTTC. Translating it yields CASSSFSGRAYEQYF.

The V and J genes are TRBV5-8 and TRBJ2-5; 13 bases fit TRBD2. The V gene's germline CDR1 is SGHTS and CDR2 YDEGEE. V dropped 4 bases and J dropped 0; count of bases not matched to a gene: 9. The CDR3 runs 18 residues. The chain's CDR3 is CASSTTSGGAVYQETQYF. The CDR3, as DNA: TGTGCCAGCAGCACTACTAGCGGGGGGGCCGTATACCAAGAGACCCAGTACTTC.

This clone is medium-sized within its sample. The chain joins TRBV15 to TRBJ2-2, with a possible D match to TRBD2 (5 bases). Germline lookup yields CDR1 LNHNV and CDR2 YYDKDF (reference sequence). Between the trimmed V and J ends, which lost 0 bases and 0 bases, there was a span of 8 bases. The CDR3 consists of 16 residues. CDR3 nucleotide sequence: TGTGCCACCAGCAGAGATTATAGCGCGAACACCGGGGAGCTGTTTTTT. Translation gives CATSRDYSANTGELFF.

The chain uses TRBV2 and TRBJ1-2; possibly TRBD1 for D (6 bases). The V gene's germline CDR1 is SNHLY and CDR2 FYNNEI. The CDR3 consists of 14 residues. V shed 3 bases and J shed 8 bases, with 16 bases lying between them. CDR3 region: CASSEGRGAGGYTF. CDR3 DNA sequence: TGTGCCAGCAGTGAGGGCAGGGGCGCAGGGGGCTACACCTTC.